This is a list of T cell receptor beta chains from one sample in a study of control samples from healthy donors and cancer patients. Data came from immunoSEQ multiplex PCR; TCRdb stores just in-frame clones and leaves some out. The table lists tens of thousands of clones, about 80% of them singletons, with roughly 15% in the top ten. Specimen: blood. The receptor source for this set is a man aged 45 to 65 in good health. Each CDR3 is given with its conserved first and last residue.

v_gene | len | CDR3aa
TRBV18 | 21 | CASSRRQSGRASSTGANVLTF
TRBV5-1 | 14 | CASSLEAVTGELFF
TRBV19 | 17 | CASSKALAAANTGELFF
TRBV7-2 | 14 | CASILVGDTGELFF
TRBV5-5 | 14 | CASSFGGISYEQYF
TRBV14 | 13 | CASSLGGGGIQYF
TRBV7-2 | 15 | CASSLDLPATDTQYF
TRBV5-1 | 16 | CASSLVFPPNTGELFF
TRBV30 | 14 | CAWTPLAAYNEQFF
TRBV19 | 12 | CASKSWGEKLFF
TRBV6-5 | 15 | CASSYSLAGVNEQFF
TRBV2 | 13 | CASRDGRGYGYTF
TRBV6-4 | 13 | CASGAGGTDTQYF
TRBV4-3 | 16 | CASSQDRDPGGNEAFF
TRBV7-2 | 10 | CASGGNEQFF
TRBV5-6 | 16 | CASSFLRGLNTGELFF
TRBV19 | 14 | CASSAQPGFPRQYF
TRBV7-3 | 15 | CASSLTYGQGTEAFF
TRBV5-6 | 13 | CASSPDRGYEQYF
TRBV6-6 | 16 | CASSYPGGRGADTQYF
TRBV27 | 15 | CASSPKTSTNYGYTF
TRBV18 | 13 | CASSPRDVGEQYF
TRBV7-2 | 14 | CASTSMGGTHEQYF
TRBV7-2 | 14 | CASSLPGVLAEAFF
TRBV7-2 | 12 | CASSLDLSGSQF
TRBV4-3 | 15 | CASSQDRFPYNEQFF
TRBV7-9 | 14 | CASSRGTTGNEQFF
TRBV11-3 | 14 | CASSLDRTYNEQFF
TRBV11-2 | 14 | CASSAGQGLDTQYF
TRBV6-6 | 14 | CASSYSGYTGELFF
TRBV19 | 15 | CASSIWGSTYNEQFF
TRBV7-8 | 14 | CASSLGGRNTEAFF
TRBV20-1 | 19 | CSASDPGLASGKPVGTQYF
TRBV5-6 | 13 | CASSSTRGETQYF
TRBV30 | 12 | CAWSATGHLQYF
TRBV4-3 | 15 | CASSVQGGMTDTQYF
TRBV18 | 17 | CASSPPGQGALGYGYTF
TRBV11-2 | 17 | CASSLEGASGFYNEQFF
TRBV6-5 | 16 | CASSSPAQNNNYGYTF
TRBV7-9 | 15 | CASSLGGTGGETQYF
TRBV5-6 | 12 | CASSRPQGEQYF
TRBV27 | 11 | CASTNTGELFF
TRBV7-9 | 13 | CASSLDPFYEQYF
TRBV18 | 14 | CASSPGQRTGELFF
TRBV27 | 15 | CASSLSRPGANVLTF
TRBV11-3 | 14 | CASSLDSPQETQYF
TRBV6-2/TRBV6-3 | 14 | CASSYSPRGSPQHF
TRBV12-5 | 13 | CASGLGEGGEQYF
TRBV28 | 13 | CASSRGVSYEQYF
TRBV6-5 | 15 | CASRAGGTGIHEQYF
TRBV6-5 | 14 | CSILPDTFDYEQYF
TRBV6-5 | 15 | CASSYSTSGNNEQFF
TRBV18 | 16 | CASSPPNRNSGNTIYF
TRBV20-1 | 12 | CSASPRGSPLHF
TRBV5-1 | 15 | CASSRTGTGSYEQYF
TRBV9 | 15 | CASSAGDRGAEKLFF
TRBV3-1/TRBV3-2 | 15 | CASSQDRLSGNTIYF